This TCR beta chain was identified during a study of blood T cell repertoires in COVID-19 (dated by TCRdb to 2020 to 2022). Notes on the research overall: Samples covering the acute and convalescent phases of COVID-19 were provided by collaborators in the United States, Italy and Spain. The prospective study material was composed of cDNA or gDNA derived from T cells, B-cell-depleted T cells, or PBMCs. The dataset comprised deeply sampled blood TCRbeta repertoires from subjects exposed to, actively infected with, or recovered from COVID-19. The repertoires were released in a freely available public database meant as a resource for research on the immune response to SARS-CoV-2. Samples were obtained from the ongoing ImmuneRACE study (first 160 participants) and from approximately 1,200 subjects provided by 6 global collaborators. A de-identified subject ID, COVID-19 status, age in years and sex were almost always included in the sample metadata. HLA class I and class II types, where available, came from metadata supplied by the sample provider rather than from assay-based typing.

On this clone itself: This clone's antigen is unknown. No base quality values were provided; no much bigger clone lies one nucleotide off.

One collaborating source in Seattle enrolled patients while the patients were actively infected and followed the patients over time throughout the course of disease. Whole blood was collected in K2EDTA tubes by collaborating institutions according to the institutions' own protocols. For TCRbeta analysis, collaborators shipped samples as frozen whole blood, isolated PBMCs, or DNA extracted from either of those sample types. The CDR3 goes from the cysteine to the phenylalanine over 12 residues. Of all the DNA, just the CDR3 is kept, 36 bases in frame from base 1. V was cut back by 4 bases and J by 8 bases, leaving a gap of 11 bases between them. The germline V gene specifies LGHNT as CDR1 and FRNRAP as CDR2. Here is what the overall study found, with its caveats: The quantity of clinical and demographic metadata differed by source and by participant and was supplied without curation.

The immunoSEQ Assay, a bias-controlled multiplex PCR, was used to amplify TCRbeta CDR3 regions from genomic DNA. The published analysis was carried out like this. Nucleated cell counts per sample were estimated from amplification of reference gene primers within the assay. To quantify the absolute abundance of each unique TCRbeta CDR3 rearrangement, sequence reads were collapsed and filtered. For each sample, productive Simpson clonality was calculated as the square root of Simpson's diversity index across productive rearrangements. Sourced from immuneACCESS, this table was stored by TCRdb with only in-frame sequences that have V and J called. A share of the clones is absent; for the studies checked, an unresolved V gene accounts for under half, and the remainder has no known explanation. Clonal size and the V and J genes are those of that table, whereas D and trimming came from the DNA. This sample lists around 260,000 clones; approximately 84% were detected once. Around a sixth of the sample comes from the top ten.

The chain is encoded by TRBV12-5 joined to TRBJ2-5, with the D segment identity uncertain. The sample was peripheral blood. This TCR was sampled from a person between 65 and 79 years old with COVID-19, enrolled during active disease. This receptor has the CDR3 CASGSTSLTQYF. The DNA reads TGTGCTAGTGGTTCGACAAGTCTCACCCAGTACTTC. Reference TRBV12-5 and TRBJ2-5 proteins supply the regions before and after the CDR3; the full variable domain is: DARVTQTPRHKVTEMGQEVTMRCQPILGHNTVFWYRQTMMQGLELLAYFRNRAPLDDSGMPKDRFSAEMPDATLATLKIQPSEPRDSAVYFCASGSTSLTQYFGPGTRLLVL.